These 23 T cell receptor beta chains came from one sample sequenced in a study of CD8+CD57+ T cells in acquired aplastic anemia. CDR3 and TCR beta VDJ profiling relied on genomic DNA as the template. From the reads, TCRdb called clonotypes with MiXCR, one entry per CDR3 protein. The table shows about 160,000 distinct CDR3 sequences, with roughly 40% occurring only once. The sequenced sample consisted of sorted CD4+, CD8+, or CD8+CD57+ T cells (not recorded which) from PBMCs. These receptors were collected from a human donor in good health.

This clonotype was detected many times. DNA of the CDR3: TGCAGTGCCCCAGCTCAGGGGCACGGGAACACTGAAGCTTTCTTT. Translation: CSAPAQGHGNTEAFF. V and J are TRBV20-1 and TRBJ1-1; D is perhaps TRBD1 (6 bases). Trimming took off 6 bases at V and 1 base at J, with 18 bases between the two ends. The germline CDR1 and CDR2 sequences are DFQATT and SNEGSKA (reference sequence). The CDR3 has 15 amino acids.

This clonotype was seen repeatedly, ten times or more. For the CDR3, the DNA is TGTGCCAGCAGCCAACCCGGGGCCATACATGGCTACACCTTC. Translated: CASSQPGAIHGYTF. The gene calls are TRBV14 and TRBJ1-2; D might be TRBD1 (5 bases). Germline values: CDR1 SGHDN, CDR2 FVKESK. V lost 2 bases, J lost 6 bases, and 13 bases lay in between. This CDR3 spans 14 amino acids.

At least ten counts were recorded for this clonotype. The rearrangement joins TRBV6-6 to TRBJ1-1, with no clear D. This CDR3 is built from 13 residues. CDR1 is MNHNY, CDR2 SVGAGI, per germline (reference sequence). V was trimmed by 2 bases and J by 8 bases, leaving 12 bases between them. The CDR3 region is CASSYGRAVEAFF. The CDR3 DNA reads TGTGCCAGCAGTTACGGGAGGGCAGTCGAAGCTTTCTTT.

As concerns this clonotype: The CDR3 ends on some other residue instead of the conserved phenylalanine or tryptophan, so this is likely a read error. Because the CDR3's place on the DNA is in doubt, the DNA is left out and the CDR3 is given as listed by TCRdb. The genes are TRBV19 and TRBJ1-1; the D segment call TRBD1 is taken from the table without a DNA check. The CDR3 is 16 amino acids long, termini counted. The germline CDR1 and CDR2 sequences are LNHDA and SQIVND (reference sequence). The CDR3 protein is CASSLIRGSKNTEAFL.

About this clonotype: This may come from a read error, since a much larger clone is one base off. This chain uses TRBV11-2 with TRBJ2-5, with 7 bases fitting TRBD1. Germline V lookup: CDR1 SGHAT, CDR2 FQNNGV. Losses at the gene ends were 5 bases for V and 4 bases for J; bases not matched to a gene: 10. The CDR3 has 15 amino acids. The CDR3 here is CASSRDSGTAETQYF. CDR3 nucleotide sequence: TGTGCCAGCAGCCGGGACAGCGGAACGGCAGAGACCCAGTACTTC.

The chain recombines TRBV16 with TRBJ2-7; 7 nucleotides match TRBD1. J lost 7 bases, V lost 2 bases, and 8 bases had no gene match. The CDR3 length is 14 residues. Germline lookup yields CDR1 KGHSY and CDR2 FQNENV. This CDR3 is CASSQQQGRGEQYF. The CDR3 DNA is TGTGCCAGCAGCCAACAACAGGGGAGAGGAGAGCAGTACTTC.

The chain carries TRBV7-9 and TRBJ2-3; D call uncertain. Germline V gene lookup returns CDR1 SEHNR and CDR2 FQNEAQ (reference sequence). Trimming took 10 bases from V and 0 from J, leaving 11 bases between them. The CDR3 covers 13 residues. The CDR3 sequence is CANGFGSTDTQYF. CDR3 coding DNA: TGTGCCAACGGCTTTGGTAGCACAGATACGCAGTATTTT.

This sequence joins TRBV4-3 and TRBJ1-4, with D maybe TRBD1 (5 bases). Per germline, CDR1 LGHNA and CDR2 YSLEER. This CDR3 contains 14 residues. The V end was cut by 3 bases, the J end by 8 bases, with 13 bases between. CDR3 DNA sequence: TGCGCCAGCAGCCACGGTGAGGGGCAGGAAAAACTGTTTTTT. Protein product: CASSHGEGQEKLFF.

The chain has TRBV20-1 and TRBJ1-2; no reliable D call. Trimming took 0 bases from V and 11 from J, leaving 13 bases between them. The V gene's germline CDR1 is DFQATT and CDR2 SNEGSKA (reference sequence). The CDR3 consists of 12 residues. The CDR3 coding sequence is TGCAGTGCTAGAGATAACAGTTTTGGATACACCTTC. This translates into CSARDNSFGYTF.

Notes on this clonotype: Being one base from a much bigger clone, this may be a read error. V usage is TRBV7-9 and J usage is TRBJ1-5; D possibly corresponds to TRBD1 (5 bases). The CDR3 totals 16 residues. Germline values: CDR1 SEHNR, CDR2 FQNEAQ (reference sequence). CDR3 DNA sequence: TGTGCCAGCAGCCCACTGGGGGGGATTAGCGATCAGCCCCAGCATTTT. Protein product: CASSPLGGISDQPQHF.

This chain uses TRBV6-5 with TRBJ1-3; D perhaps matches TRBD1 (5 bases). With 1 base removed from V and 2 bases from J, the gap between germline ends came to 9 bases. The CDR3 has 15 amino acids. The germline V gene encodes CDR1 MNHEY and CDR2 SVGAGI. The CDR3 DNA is TGTGCCAGCAGTTACTTTCGGGGGACTGGAAACACCATATATTTT. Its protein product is CASSYFRGTGNTIYF.

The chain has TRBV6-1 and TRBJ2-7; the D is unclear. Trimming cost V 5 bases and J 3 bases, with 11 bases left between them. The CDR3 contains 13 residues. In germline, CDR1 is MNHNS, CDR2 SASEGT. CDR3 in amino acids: CASSLGEHYEQYF. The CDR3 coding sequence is TGTGCCAGCAGTCTGGGCGAACACTACGAGCAGTACTTC.

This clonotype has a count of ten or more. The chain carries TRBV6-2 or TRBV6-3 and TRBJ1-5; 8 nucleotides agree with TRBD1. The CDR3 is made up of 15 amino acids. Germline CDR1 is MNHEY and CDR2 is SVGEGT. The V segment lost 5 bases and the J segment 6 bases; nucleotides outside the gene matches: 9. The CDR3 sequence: CASSRGTGGGQPQHF. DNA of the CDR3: TGTGCCAGCAGTCGTGGGACAGGTGGAGGTCAGCCCCAGCATTTT.

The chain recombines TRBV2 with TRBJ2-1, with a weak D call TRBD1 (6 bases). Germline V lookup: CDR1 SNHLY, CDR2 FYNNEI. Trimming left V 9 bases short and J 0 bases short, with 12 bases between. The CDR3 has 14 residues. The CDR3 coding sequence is TGTGCCAGACAGGGCACGAGCTCCTACAATGAGCAGTTCTTC. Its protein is CARQGTSSYNEQFF.

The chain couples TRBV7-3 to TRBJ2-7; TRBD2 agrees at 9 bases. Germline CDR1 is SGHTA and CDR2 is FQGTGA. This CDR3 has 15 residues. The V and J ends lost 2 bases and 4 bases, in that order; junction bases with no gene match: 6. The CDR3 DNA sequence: TGTGCCAGCAGCTTAGCGGGAGGGCTTACTTACGAGCAGTACTTC. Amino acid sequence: CASSLAGGLTYEQYF.

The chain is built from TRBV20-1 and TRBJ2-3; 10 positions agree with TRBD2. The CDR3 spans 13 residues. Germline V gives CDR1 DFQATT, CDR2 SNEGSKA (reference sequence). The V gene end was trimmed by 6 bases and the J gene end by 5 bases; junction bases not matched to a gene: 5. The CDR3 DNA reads TGCAGTGCCCACGCTAGCGGGAGAGATACGCAGTATTTT. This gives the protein CSAHASGRDTQYF.

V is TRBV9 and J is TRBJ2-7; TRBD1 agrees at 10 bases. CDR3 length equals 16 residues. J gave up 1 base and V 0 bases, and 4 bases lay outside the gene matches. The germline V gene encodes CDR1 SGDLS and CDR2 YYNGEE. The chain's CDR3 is CASSVEGTGASYEQYF. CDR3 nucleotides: TGTGCCAGCAGCGTAGAGGGGACAGGGGCATCCTACGAGCAGTACTTC.

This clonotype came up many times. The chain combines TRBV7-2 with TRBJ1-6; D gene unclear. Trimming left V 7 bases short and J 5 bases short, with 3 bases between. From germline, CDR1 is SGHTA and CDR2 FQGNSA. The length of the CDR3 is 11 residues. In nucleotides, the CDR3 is TGTGCCAGCACCGATAATTCACCCCTCCACTTT. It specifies CASTDNSPLHF.

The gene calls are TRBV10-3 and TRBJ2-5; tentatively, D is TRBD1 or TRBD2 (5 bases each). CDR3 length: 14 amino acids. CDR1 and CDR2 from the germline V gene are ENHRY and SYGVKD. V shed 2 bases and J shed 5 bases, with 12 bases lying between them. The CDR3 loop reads CAISEEGMMETQYF. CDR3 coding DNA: TGTGCCATCAGTGAGGAGGGGATGATGGAGACCCAGTACTTC.

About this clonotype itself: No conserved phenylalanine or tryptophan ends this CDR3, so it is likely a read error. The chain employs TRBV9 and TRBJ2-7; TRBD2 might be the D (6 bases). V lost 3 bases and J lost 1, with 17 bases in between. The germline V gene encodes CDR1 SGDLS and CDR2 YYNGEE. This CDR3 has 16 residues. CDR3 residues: CASSEWGDSSSYEQYI. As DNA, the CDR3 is TGTGCCAGCAGCGAGTGGGGGGATTCATCGTCCTACGAGCAGTACATC.

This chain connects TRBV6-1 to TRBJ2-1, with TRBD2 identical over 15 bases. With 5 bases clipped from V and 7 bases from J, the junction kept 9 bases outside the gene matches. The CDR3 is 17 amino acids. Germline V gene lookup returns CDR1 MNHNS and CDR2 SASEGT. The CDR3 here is CASSRTSGRASRNEQFF. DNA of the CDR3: TGTGCCAGCAGTCGGACTAGCGGGAGGGCCTCGAGAAATGAGCAGTTCTTC.

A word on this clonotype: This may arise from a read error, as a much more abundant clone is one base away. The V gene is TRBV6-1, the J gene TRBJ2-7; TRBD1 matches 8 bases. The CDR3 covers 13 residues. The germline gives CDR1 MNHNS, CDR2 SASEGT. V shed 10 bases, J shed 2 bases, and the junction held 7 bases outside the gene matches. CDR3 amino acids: CAITGQAPYEQYF. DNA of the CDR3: TGTGCCATCACGGGACAGGCCCCCTACGAGCAGTACTTC.

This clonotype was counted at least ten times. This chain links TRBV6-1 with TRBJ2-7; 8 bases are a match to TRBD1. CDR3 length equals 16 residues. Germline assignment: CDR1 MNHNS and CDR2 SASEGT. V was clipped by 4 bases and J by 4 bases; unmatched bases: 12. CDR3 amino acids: CASSGEVGRGLYEQYF. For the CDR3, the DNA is TGTGCCAGCAGTGGGGAAGTGGGCAGGGGGCTTTACGAGCAGTACTTC.